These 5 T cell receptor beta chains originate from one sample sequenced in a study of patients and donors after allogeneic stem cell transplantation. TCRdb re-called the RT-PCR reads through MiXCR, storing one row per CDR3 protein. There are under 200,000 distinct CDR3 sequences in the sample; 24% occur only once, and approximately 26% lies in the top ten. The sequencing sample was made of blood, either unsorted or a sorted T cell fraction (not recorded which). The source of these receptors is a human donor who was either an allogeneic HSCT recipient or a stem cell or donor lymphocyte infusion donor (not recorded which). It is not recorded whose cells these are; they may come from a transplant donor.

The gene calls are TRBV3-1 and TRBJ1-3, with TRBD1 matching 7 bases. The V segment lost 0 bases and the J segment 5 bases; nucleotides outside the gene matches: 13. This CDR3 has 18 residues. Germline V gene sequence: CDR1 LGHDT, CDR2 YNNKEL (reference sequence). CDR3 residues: CASSQDRTGRRIRNTIYF. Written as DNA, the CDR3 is TGTGCCAGCAGCCAAGATAGGACAGGCCGAAGGATTAGAAACACCATATATTTT.

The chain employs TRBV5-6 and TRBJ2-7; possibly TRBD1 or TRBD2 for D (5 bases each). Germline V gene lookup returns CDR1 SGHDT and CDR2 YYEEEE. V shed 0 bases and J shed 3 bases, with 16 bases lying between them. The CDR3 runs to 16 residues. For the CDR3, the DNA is TGTGCCAGCAGCTTGGTGAGGGGACCTTTACACTACGAGCAGTACTTC. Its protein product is CASSLVRGPLHYEQYF.

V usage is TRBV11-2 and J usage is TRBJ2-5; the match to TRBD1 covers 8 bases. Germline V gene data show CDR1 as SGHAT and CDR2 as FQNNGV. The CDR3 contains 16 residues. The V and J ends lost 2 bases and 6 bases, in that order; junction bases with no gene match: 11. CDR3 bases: TGTGCCAGCAGCTTACCCTTCAAGACAGGGGTAAAGACCCAGTACTTC. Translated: CASSLPFKTGVKTQYF.

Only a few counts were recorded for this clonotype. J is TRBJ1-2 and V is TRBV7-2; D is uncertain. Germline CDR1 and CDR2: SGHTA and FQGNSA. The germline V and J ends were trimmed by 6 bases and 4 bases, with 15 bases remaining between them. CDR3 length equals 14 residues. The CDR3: CASRGTVRSYGYTF. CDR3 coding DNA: TGTGCCAGCAGAGGTACAGTGAGAAGCTATGGCTACACCTTC.

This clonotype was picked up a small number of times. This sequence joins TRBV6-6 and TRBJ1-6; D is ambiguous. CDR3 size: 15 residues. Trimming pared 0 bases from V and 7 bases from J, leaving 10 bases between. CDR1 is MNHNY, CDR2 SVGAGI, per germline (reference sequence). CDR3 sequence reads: CASSYSIYLNSPLHF. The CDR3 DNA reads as TGTGCCAGCAGTTACTCGATTTACCTGAATTCACCCCTCCACTTT.